Each of the 24 T cell receptor beta chains below was sequenced from the same sample in a study of tumor and adjacent non-tumor tissue in lung cancer. Three rounds of nested PCR, following a modified ARM-PCR protocol, produced the TCRbeta library. TCRdb reprocessed the multiplex PCR reads with MiXCR, giving one entry per CDR3 protein. The sample holds 120,000 or so distinct CDR3 sequences, 66% seen once. This sample's RNA came from whole unsorted tissue. Sequencing input: lung tumor tissue. These receptors all come from a man in his thirties or forties with non-small cell lung cancer.

This clonotype has only a few counts. The chain combines TRBV20-1 with TRBJ2-7, with TRBD2 matching over 7 bases. The CDR3 has 13 amino acids. Germline CDR1 DFQATT, CDR2 SNEGSKA (reference sequence). V lost 8 bases, J lost 4 bases, and 11 bases stayed unmatched. Written as DNA, the CDR3 is TGCAGTTTAGGCGGGAGTGCCGAATACGAGCAGTACTTC. This sequence encodes CSLGGSAEYEQYF.

The chain employs TRBV19 and TRBJ1-2, with D uncertain. The CDR3 loop spans 13 amino acids. Germline CDR1 LNHDA, CDR2 SQIVND (reference sequence). V lost 3 bases to trimming and J lost 6 bases, with 11 bases between them. CDR3 coding DNA: TGTGCCAGTAGTATTCGGGGAGCGAATGGCTACACCTTC. This encodes CASSIRGANGYTF.

Ten or more counts support this clonotype. The chain links TRBV4-3 to TRBJ2-1; D is unclear. V dropped 0 bases and J dropped 9 bases, with 12 bases sitting between them. The CDR3 loop spans 14 amino acids. CDR1 and CDR2 from the germline V gene are LGHNA and YSLEER. The CDR3 protein is CASSQDFSSGEQFF. The CDR3 DNA follows: TGCGCCAGCAGCCAAGATTTTTCATCGGGTGAGCAGTTCTTC.

A word on this clonotype: The CDR3 carries no conserved terminal phenylalanine or tryptophan, so it likely arises from a read error. V usage is TRBV12-5 and J usage is TRBJ1-1; 9 positions agree with TRBD1. The CDR3 sequence is 16 residues long. Germline V lookup: CDR1 LGHNT, CDR2 FRNRAP. V lost 4 bases and J lost 5; bases outside the gene matches: 11. CDR3 amino acids: CASGSRDRAEGTEAFI. The CDR3 coding sequence is TGTGCTAGTGGTTCACGGGACAGGGCGGAAGGAACTGAAGCTTTCATT.

For this clonotype: This sequence may be a read error, since a much larger clone differs from it by one base. The chain uses TRBV12-3 or TRBV12-4 and TRBJ1-3; D call uncertain. The CDR3 extends over 14 amino acids. Trimming took off 5 bases at V and 2 bases at J, with 10 bases between the two ends. For the CDR3, the DNA is TGTGCCAGCAGTAAACCTGGAGCTGGAAACACCATATATTTT. Encoded protein: CASSKPGAGNTIYF.

In this sample, this clonotype turned up once. The junction does not match germline at one end; this may be a read error. The rearrangement joins TRBV11-2 to TRBJ1-5, with a tentative D call TRBD1 (5 bases). The CDR3 is made up of 15 amino acids. Germline V gene lookup returns CDR1 SGHAT and CDR2 FQNNGV. CDR3 protein: CASSTMGGSNQPQHF. In DNA form, the CDR3 reads TGTGCCAGCAGCACCATGGGGGGTTCGAATCAGCCCCAACATTTT.

Of note for this clonotype: A much larger clone differs from this one at a single base, so this may be a read error. The rearrangement links TRBV6-2 or TRBV6-3 to TRBJ2-3, with a weak D call TRBD2 (6 bases). The CDR3 contains 17 residues. The germline V gene has CDR1 MNHEY and CDR2 SVGEGT. The CDR3 here is CVSSYPPLAGKGDTQYF. The DNA for the CDR3 is TGTGTCAGCAGTTACCCCCCTCTGGCGGGGAAAGGTGATACGCAGTATTTT.

This clonotype was found many times. The rearrangement uses TRBV5-1 and TRBJ1-1; D is ambiguous. Germline loops: CDR1 SGHRS, CDR2 YFSETQ. CDR3 size: 15 residues. V was shortened by 7 bases and J by 5 bases, with 21 bases between the two germline ends. The CDR3 is CASSDLGGSGTEAFF. Written as DNA, the CDR3 is TGCGCCAGCTCAGACCTGGGCGGGTCGGGAACTGAAGCTTTCTTT.

This clonotype was counted a few times. The V call is TRBV25-1, the J call TRBJ1-1; D remains ambiguous. The germline gives CDR1 MGHDK, CDR2 SYGVNS. CDR3 size: 12 residues. Trimming removed 1 base at V and 7 bases at J, with 7 bases between. The CDR3 region is CASSESEGEAFF. As DNA, the CDR3 is TGTGCCAGCAGTGAATCTGAGGGTGAAGCTTTCTTT. Variable domain in full (rest from reference TRBV25-1 and TRBJ1-1): EADIYQTPRYLVIGTGKKITLECSQTMGHDKMYWYQQDPGMELHLIHYSYGVNSTEKGDLSSESTVSRIRTEHFPLTLESARPSHTSQYLCASSESEGEAFFGQGTRLTVV.

Points on this clonotype: This clone may be a read error of a much larger clone one base away. This chain connects TRBV6-2 or TRBV6-3 to TRBJ2-2, with TRBD2 as a possible D gene (5 bases). CDR1 and CDR2 (germline): MNHEY, SVGEGT. This CDR3 contains 15 residues. CDR3 nucleotides: TGTGCCAGCAGTTACGACCAGGAGCTGACCGGGGAGCTGATTTTT. This sequence encodes CASSYDQELTGELIF.

The sample holds a few counts of this clonotype. A read error may produce the germline difference seen at one junction end. The V call is TRBV4-2, the J call TRBJ2-1; D not resolved. Germline V lookup: CDR1 LGHNA, CDR2 YNFKEQ. The CDR3 is 18 residues long. The CDR3 DNA reads TGTACCAGCAGCCAAGATTCCGTTCGGCTAGTCGTCGTCAATGAGCAGTTCTTC. It yields the protein CTSSQDSVRLVVVNEQFF.

Regarding this clonotype: Here the CDR3 omits its conserved ending phenylalanine or tryptophan, so a read error is the likely source. This chain joins TRBV5-4 and TRBJ1-4; no definite D call. Germline V gene lookup returns CDR1 SGHNT and CDR2 YYREEE (reference sequence). The CDR3 has 16 residues. The CDR3 region is CASSFGPGSTSEKLFI. Written as DNA, the CDR3 is TGTGCCAGCAGCTTTGGTCCGGGATCAACTAGTGAAAAACTGTTTATT.

Of note for this clonotype: A read error may be the cause here, since a much bigger clone is one base away. This chain joins TRBV20-1 and TRBJ1-1; D ambiguous. This CDR3 contains 13 residues. Germline V gene data show CDR1 as DFQATT and CDR2 as SNEGSKA (reference sequence). The DNA for the CDR3 is TGCAATGCTAGATTCGGCCGGAACACTGAAGCTTTCTTT. As protein: CNARFGRNTEAFF.

A note on this clonotype: A junction boundary mismatches the germline segment, possibly from a read error. This chain links TRBV12-3 or TRBV12-4 with TRBJ1-1; TRBD1 matches 8 bases. The CDR3 sequence is 15 residues long. The CDR3 DNA reads TGTGCCAGCAGACATAGGGACAGGATGAAGACTGAAGCTTTCTTT. Translating gives CASRHRDRMKTEAFF.

Comments on this clonotype: The CDR3 does not end in the conserved phenylalanine or tryptophan, so this is likely a read error. No DNA is shown, since the ends of the CDR3 on it are uncertain; the CDR3 is the one TCRdb lists. The rearrangement links TRBV20-1 to TRBJ1-2; TRBD1, the D gene given by the table, was not confirmed from the DNA. Germline-derived CDR1 and CDR2 are DFQATT and SNEGSKA (reference sequence). The CDR3 is 15 amino acids in total, end residues counted. Here the CDR3 reads CSAQTPGGRNYGYTL.

The chain couples TRBV20-1 to TRBJ2-2, with 11 bases aligning to TRBD1. V shed 4 bases and J 5 bases; nucleotides not matched to a gene: 6. CDR3 length: 15 amino acids. Per germline, CDR1 DFQATT and CDR2 SNEGSKA (reference sequence). The CDR3 spells CSATWDRGRTGELFF. The DNA of the CDR3 is TGCAGTGCTACATGGGACAGGGGGAGGACCGGGGAGCTGTTTTTT.

The chain employs TRBV20-1 and TRBJ1-1; 7 bases line up with TRBD1. Trimming took 3 bases from V and 3 from J; bases not matched to a gene: 7. CDR3 length: 14 residues. In germline, CDR1 is DFQATT, CDR2 SNEGSKA (reference sequence). The CDR3 region is CSASRATGHTEAFF. The CDR3 bases are TGCAGTGCTAGTAGGGCGACAGGGCACACTGAAGCTTTCTTT.

With regard to this clonotype: An end of the junction does not agree with germline; a read error may underlie this. This chain links TRBV20-1 with TRBJ2-1; D is undetermined. This CDR3 spans 14 amino acids. CDR1 and CDR2 from the germline V gene are DFQATT and SNEGSKA (reference sequence). The CDR3 sequence is CSAKTVSFYNEQFF. As DNA, the CDR3 is TGCAGTGCCAAGACTGTCAGCTTCTACAATGAGCAATTCTTC.

V gene TRBV11-2 combines with J gene TRBJ2-3, with D perhaps TRBD2 (5 bases). In germline, CDR1 is SGHAT, CDR2 FQNNGV. Trimming took off 4 bases at V and 0 bases at J, with 20 bases between the two ends. This CDR3 is built from 18 residues. The CDR3 reads CASSSPKRDGPSTDTQYF. The CDR3 DNA reads as TGTGCCAGCAGCTCACCCAAGAGGGATGGACCCAGCACAGATACGCAGTATTTT.

Points on this clonotype: The conserved closing phenylalanine or tryptophan is absent in this CDR3, likely reflecting a read error. DNA for the CDR3: TGTGCCAGCAGCTTGATTGGGGACTGGACTGAAGCTTTCATT. This codes for CASSLIGDWTEAFI. The rearrangement joins TRBV11-2 to TRBJ1-1; tentative D call: TRBD1 (5 bases). CDR1 is SGHAT, CDR2 FQNNGV, per germline. This CDR3 spans 14 amino acids. Trimming left V 3 bases short and J 5 bases short, with 13 bases between.

This clonotype was seen more than once but under ten times. A much larger clone is a single base away; this may be a read error. The chain combines TRBV29-1 with TRBJ1-4, with 7 bases identical to TRBD1. The CDR3 contains 11 residues. Germline V gene sequence: CDR1 SQVTM, CDR2 ANQGSEA. CDR3 loop: CSGQGDENLFF. DNA for the CDR3: TGCAGCGGACAGGGAGATGAAAACCTGTTTTTT. The whole variable domain, remainder taken from reference TRBV29-1 and TRBJ1-4, is SAVISQKPSRDICQRGTSLTIQCQVDSQVTMMFWYRQQPGQSLTLIATANQGSEATYESGFVIDKFPISRPNLTFSTLTVSNMSPEDSSIYLCSGQGDENLFFGSGTQLSVL.

This clonotype was observed at least ten times. The CDR3 bases are TGCGCCAGCAGCCAAGAAGTTGATAATTCACCCCTCCACTTT. Protein product: CASSQEVDNSPLHF. V usage is TRBV4-3 and J usage is TRBJ1-6; D call uncertain. This CDR3 has 14 residues. V shed 0 bases and J shed 5 bases, with 5 bases lying between them. Germline-derived CDR1 and CDR2 are LGHNA and YSLEER.

This clonotype was recorded once. This may arise from a read error, as a much more abundant clone is one base away. This rearrangement joins TRBV20-1 to TRBJ2-3; 8 positions match TRBD2. The V gene's germline CDR1 is DFQATT and CDR2 SNEGSKA (reference sequence). CDR3 length: 14 residues. V shed 4 bases and J 0 bases; nucleotides not matched to a gene: 3. The chain's CDR3 is CSAIAGRSTDTQYF. CDR3 in DNA: TGCAGTGCTATAGCGGGACGGAGCACAGATACGCAGTATTTT.

Judged by abundance, this clonotype is medium-sized (0.01 to 0.1%). J is TRBJ2-5 and V is TRBV28; the D is unclear. Germline loops: CDR1 MDHEN, CDR2 SYDVKM. This CDR3 spans 10 amino acids. V was pared by 6 bases and J by 4 bases, with 3 bases between. The CDR3 nucleotides are TGTGCCAGCAGCCGAGAGACCCAGTACTTC. Translating it yields CASSRETQYF.